The sequence of this T cell receptor beta chain was determined in a study of OX40 agonist ivuxolimab in advanced cancers. Germline values: CDR1 MNHEY, CDR2 SVGAGI. The V and J ends lost 0 bases and 1 base respectively, with 7 bases between them. The length of the CDR3 is 14 residues. Autoimmune disease history or systemic immunosuppression excluded patients. This table comes from immunoSEQ multiplex PCR, and its TCRdb copy is limited to in-frame clones, with some not included. The sample lists 55,000 to 80,000 clones; around 81% were seen once. This receptor was identified in an adult with an advanced solid tumor such as melanoma, head and neck, liver or kidney cancer. The material sequenced was CD4+ or CD8+ T cells sorted from blood, taken in a trial of the OX40 agonist ivuxolimab. The V gene is TRBV6-5, the J gene TRBJ2-7; D is ambiguous. The CDR3 DNA reads TGTGCCAGCAGTTACTCGCCAGGTTCCTACGAGCAGTACTTC. Amino acids: CASSYSPGSYEQYF.